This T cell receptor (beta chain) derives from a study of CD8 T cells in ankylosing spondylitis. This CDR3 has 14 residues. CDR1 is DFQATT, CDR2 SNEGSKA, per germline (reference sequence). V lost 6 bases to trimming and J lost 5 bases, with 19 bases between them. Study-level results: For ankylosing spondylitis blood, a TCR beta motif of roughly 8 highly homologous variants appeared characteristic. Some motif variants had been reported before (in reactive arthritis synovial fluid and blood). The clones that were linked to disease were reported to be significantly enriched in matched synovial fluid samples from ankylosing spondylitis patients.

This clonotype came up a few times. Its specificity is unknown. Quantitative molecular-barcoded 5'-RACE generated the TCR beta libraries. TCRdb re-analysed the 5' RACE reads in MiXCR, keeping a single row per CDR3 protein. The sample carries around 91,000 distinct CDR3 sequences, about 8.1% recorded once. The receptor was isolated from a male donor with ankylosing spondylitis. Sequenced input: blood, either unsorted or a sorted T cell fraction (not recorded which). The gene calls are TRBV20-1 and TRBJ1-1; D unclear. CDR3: CSATKADYSTEAFF. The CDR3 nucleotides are TGCAGTGCCACAAAGGCCGATTATTCTACTGAAGCTTTCTTT.